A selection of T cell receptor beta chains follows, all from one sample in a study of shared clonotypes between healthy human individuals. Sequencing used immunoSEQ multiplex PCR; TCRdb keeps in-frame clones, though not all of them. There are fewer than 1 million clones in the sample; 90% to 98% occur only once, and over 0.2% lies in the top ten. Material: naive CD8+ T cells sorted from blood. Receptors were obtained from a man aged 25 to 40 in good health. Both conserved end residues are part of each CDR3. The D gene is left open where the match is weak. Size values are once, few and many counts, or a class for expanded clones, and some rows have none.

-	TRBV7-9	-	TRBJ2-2	TGTGCCAGCAGCTTGAGCACCGGGGAGCTGTTTTTT	CASSLSTGELFF
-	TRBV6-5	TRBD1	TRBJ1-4	TGTGCCAGCAGTCCCGGGACAGGGGTTGGACTGTTTTTT	CASSPGTGVGLFF
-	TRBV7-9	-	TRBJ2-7	TGTGCCAGCAGCTTGGGCGACGAGCAGTACTTC	CASSLGDEQYF
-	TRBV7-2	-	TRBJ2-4	TGTGCCAGCAGCTTGGGACCCGAAAACATTCAGTACTTC	CASSLGPENIQYF
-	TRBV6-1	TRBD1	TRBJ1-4	TGTGCCAGCAGTGAAATACAGGGGGCCACTAATGAAAAACTGTTTTTT	CASSEIQGATNEKLFF
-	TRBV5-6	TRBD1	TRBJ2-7	TGTGCCAGCAGCCAGACAGGGGAACGCTACGAGCAGTACTTC	CASSQTGERYEQYF
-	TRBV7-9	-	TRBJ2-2	TGTGCCAGCAGCTTAGGGTACGGCCAGCGGACCGGGGAGCTGTTTTTT	CASSLGYGQRTGELFF
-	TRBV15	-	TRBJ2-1	TGTGCCACCAGCAGTCCTAATGAGCAGTTCTTC	CATSSPNEQFF
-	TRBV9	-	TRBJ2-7	TGTGCCAGCAGCGACGACAGATACTACGAGCAGTACTTC	CASSDDRYYEQYF
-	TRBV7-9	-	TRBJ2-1	TGTGCCAGCAGCTTAGGGAGAGAAAATGAGCAGTTCTTC	CASSLGRENEQFF
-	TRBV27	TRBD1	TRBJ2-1	TGTGCCAGCAGTACCGGGACAGGGGGCAACAATGAGCAGTTCTTC	CASSTGTGGNNEQFF
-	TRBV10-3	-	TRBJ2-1	TGTGCCATCAGGACCAATCCCGACAGAGACAATGAGCAGTTCTTC	CAIRTNPDRDNEQFF
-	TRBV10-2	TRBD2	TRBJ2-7	TGCGCCAGCAGTGAGTCAACTAGCGGGGCCTACGAGCAGTACTTC	CASSESTSGAYEQYF
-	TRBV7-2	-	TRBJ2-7	TGTGCCAGCAGCCCAACTAGGTACTACGAGCAGTACTTC	CASSPTRYYEQYF
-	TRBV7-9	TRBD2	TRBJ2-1	TGTGCCAGCAGCCCAAGCGGGAGTTCCTACAATGAGCAGTTCTTC	CASSPSGSSYNEQFF
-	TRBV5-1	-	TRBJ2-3	TGCGCCAGCAGCTCAACAGGCACAGATACGCAGTATTTT	CASSSTGTDTQYF
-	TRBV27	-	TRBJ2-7	TGTGCCAGCAGGCGCCCGGGAGTAGTACCCCACGAGCAGTACTTC	CASRRPGVVPHEQYF
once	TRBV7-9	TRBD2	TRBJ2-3	TGTGCCAGCAGCCCGCCGACTAGCGGGGGATACACAGATACGCAGTATTTT	CASSPPTSGGYTDTQYF
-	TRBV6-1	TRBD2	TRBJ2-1	TGTGCCAGCAGTGAACTATATCCCAGCGGGGGGCCCTACAATGAGCAGTTCTTC	CASSELYPSGGPYNEQFF
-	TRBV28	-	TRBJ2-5	TGTGCCAGCAGTTTCCTCAGGGAACAAGAGACCCAGTACTTC	CASSFLREQETQYF
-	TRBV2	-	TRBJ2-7	TGTGCCAGCAGTGTATATGAGACTAGGGCGTACGAGCAGTACTTC	CASSVYETRAYEQYF
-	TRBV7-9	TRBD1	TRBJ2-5	TGTGCCACCAGGAAGTTACAGGGGGCCGGGGAGACCCAGTACTTC	CATRKLQGAGETQYF
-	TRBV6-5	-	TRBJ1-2	TGTGCCAGCAGTCCCGGAGGAGACTATGGCTACACCTTC	CASSPGGDYGYTF
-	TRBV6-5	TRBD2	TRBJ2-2	TGTGCCAGCAGTCCACTAGCGGGAGGGACCGGGGAGCTGTTTTTT	CASSPLAGGTGELFF
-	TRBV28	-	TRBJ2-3	TGTGCCAGCAGTTTTCGGCCGAGCACAGATACGCAGTATTTT	CASSFRPSTDTQYF
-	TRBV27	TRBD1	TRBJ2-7	TGTGCCAGCAGTTTAAGACAGGGCCTTACGGAGCAGTACTTC	CASSLRQGLTEQYF
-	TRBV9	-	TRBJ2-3	TGTGCCAGCAGCGCATCGGGACTCCCTAGAGATACGCAGTATTTT	CASSASGLPRDTQYF
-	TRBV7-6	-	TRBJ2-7	TGTGCCAGCAGCTTAGCGGAGGGGGGCTACGAGCAGTACTTC	CASSLAEGGYEQYF
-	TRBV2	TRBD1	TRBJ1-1	TGTGCCAGCAGCCGGGACAGCTATAACACTGAAGCTTTCTTT	CASSRDSYNTEAFF
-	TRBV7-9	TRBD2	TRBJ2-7	TGTGCCAGCAGCTTAGACCCCCTTATCTTAGCGGGAGGATACGAGCAGTACTTC	CASSLDPLILAGGYEQYF
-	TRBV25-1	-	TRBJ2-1	TGTGCCAGCAGTGAATTCGAGGGCAGAGACAATGAGCAGTTCTTC	CASSEFEGRDNEQFF
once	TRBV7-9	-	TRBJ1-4	TGTGCCAGCATCTCCTGGCAGGCGGCTAATGAAAAACTGTTTTTT	CASISWQAANEKLFF
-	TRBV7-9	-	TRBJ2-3	TGTGCCAGCAGCTCCGAGGGAGCAGATACGCAGTATTTT	CASSSEGADTQYF
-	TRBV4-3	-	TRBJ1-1	TGCGCCAGCAGCCAAGATTCTGGGGGTAGATCTGAAGCTTTCTTT	CASSQDSGGRSEAFF
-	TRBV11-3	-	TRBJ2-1	TGTGCCAGCAGTGCGGGGCTCGGAAATAACAATGAGCAGTTCTTC	CASSAGLGNNNEQFF
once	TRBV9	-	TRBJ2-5	TGTGCCAGCAGCCCCCGGGCCGATTGGGGTCAAGAGACCCAGTACTTC	CASSPRADWGQETQYF
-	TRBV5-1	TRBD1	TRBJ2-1	TGCGCCAGCAGCTTGAAGGGGACAGCTTACCTCAACAATGAGCAGTTCTTC	CASSLKGTAYLNNEQFF
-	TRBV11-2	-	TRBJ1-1	TGTGCCAGCAGCTTAGATCGGGGCTCGAACACTGAAGCTTTCTTT	CASSLDRGSNTEAFF
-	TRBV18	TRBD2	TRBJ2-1	TGTGCCAGCTCACTTACTCCGGGACTAGCGGGAGACAATGAGCAGTTCTTC	CASSLTPGLAGDNEQFF
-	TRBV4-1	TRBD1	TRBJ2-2	TGCGCCAGCAGCCAACAATCCGGACAGGAAACGAACACCGGGGAGCTGTTTTTT	CASSQQSGQETNTGELFF
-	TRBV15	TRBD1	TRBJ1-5	TGTGCCACCAGCACAAGACAGGGCCGTAGCAATCAGCCCCAGCATTTT	CATSTRQGRSNQPQHF
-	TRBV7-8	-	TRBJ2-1	TGTGCCAGCAGCTTTAGCTTGGGGCCCTACAATGAGCAGTTCTTC	CASSFSLGPYNEQFF
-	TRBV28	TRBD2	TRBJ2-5	TGTGCCAGCAGTTTAACGGGGGGAGAAGAGACCCAGTACTTC	CASSLTGGEETQYF
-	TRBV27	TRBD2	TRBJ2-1	TGTGCCAGCACATTAGCGGGGTCCTCCTACAATGAGCAGTTCTTC	CASTLAGSSYNEQFF
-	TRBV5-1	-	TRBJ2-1	TGCGCCAGCAGCTTGGCCGGGACGGGTAATGAGCAGTTCTTC	CASSLAGTGNEQFF
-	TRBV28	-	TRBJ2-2	TGTGCCAGCAGTAGTCTACGGGAGATTTACACCGGGGAGCTGTTTTTT	CASSSLREIYTGELFF